These 18 T cell receptor beta chains share one sample of origin, sequenced in a study of cytomegalovirus exposure and HLA in healthy donors. Both 60 Vbeta primers and 13 Jbeta primers went into the PCR. Sequenced by immunoSEQ multiplex PCR; TCRdb stores in-frame clones only, minus some. Among 95,000 to 150,000 clones listed, around four fifths were seen once. Sequencing used PBMCs. The source is a man aged 60 to 75 in good health and CMV-seropositive.

The chain recombines TRBV19 with TRBJ1-1; 7 bases line up with TRBD1. This CDR3 is 14 amino acids long. Germline-derived CDR1 and CDR2 are LNHDA and SQIVND (reference sequence). The junction had 9 bases not matched to a gene; V was cut back by 5 bases and J by 6 bases. The CDR3 sequence: CASSAGQSKAEAFF. In DNA, the CDR3 is TGTGCCAGTAGTGCGGGACAGTCGAAGGCTGAAGCTTTCTTT.

CDR3 protein: CASSDTAGGVQKDTQYF. In DNA form, the CDR3 reads TGTGCCAGCAGCGACACTGCGGGGGGGGTACAAAAAGATACGCAGTATTTT. The chain employs TRBV7-8 and TRBJ2-3; 9 positions match TRBD2. Germline values: CDR1 SGHVS, CDR2 FQNEAQ. V lost 5 bases and J lost 5; bases outside the gene matches: 14. The CDR3 totals 17 residues.

This clone has only a few counts. This chain joins TRBV5-1 and TRBJ1-6, with 9 positions matching TRBD1. Germline-derived CDR1 and CDR2 are SGHRS and YFSETQ. The CDR3 contains 14 residues. Unmatched junction bases numbered 6, after V lost 4 bases and J lost 10 bases. This CDR3 is CASSQQGAESPLHF. In nucleotides, the CDR3 is TGCGCCAGCAGCCAACAGGGGGCAGAATCACCCCTCCACTTT. Supplemented by reference TRBV5-1 and TRBJ1-6, the full variable domain reads KAGVTQTPRYLIKTRGQQVTLSCSPISGHRSVSWYQQTPGQGLQFLFEYFSETQRNKGNFPGRFSGRQFSNSRSEMNVSTLELGDSALYLCASSQQGAESPLHFGNGTRLTVT.

This clone was seen once. J is TRBJ1-5 and V is TRBV10-2; TRBD1 matches at 7 bases. This CDR3 is built from 14 residues. The V gene's germline CDR1 is WSHSY and CDR2 SAAADI. V shed 7 bases, J shed 1 base, and the junction held 4 bases outside the gene matches. The CDR3 DNA sequence: TGCGCCAGCAAGACAGGGACAAGCAATCAGCCCCAGCATTTT. Translated, it gives CASKTGTSNQPQHF.

The rearrangement uses TRBV11-2 and TRBJ1-1; D is undetermined. The CDR3 runs to 13 residues. Per germline, CDR1 SGHAT and CDR2 FQNNGV. Deletions cut 5 bases from V and 1 base from J, with 8 bases between. The CDR3 protein is CASSQNRNTEAFF. The CDR3 DNA reads as TGTGCCAGCAGCCAAAACAGGAACACTGAAGCTTTCTTT.

The chain links TRBV6-1 to TRBJ2-1; 12 bases agree with TRBD2. The ends lost 8 bases at V and 7 bases at J; junction bases unmatched: 9. Germline CDR1 and CDR2: MNHNS and SASEGT. CDR3 length: 15 amino acids. CDR3 DNA sequence: TGTGCCAGCTCACGTCTAGCGGGGGGGGTAAATGAGCAGTTCTTC. Translation: CASSRLAGGVNEQFF.

The CDR3 bases are TGTGCCAGCAGCCGGAGGACAGAAATGAACACTGAAGCTTTCTTT. Protein product: CASSRRTEMNTEAFF. V gene TRBV7-9 combines with J gene TRBJ1-1; possible D gene TRBD1, 6 bases. Germline V lookup: CDR1 SEHNR, CDR2 FQNEAQ (reference sequence). The CDR3 runs 15 residues. Between the trimmed V and J ends, which lost 5 bases and 0 bases, there was a span of 13 bases.

This clone appeared a few times. J is TRBJ1-4 and V is TRBV6-5; the D gene is possibly TRBD1 (6 bases). Trimming removed 11 bases from V and 8 bases from J, with 18 bases in between. This CDR3 spans 13 amino acids. The V gene's germline CDR1 is MNHEY and CDR2 SVGAGI. The CDR3 spells CASGQQGREKLFF. DNA of the CDR3: TGTGCCTCGGGTCAACAGGGAAGAGAAAAACTGTTTTTT.

The chain uses TRBV5-1 and TRBJ1-2; D gene unclear. Germline values: CDR1 SGHRS, CDR2 YFSETQ. The length of the CDR3 is 14 residues. V lost 0 bases and J lost 8, with 14 bases in between. Here the CDR3 DNA reads TGCGCCAGCAGCTTGGATACGCCCTGGAGCGGCTACACCTTC. Encoded protein: CASSLDTPWSGYTF.

The rearrangement uses TRBV5-1 and TRBJ1-2, with unresolved D. Looked up from germline, CDR1 is SGHRS and CDR2 is YFSETQ. The CDR3 loop spans 14 amino acids. V was trimmed by 0 bases and J by 3 bases, leaving 9 bases between them. CDR3 DNA sequence: TGCGCCAGCAGCTTGGCGGCGGTTGACTATGGCTACACCTTC. The encoded protein is CASSLAAVDYGYTF.

The V and J genes are TRBV6-5 and TRBJ1-2; D call uncertain. This CDR3 has 12 residues. Per germline, CDR1 MNHEY and CDR2 SVGAGI. The ends were cut back, 6 bases at V and 2 bases at J, with 7 bases in the middle. The CDR3 here is CASRRINYGYTF. CDR3 coding DNA: TGTGCCAGCAGGCGCATAAACTATGGCTACACCTTC.

As regards this clone: The identical CDR3 is also encoded by other nucleotide sequences in the sample. The chain couples TRBV19 to TRBJ1-2, with D unresolved. V lost 2 bases to trimming and J lost 4 bases, with 5 bases between them. The CDR3 is made up of 12 amino acids. Germline values: CDR1 LNHDA, CDR2 SQIVND (reference sequence). The CDR3 DNA reads as TGTGCCAGTAGTATACGGAGCTATGGCTACACCTTC. The encoded protein is CASSIRSYGYTF.

This clone appeared a single time. V and J are TRBV18 and TRBJ2-1; D not certain. The CDR3 runs 13 residues. The germline CDR1 and CDR2 sequences are KGHSH and LQKENI. Trimming removed 4 bases from V and 7 bases from J, with 11 bases in between. For the CDR3, the DNA is TGTGCCAGCTCACGGTCGAGTGAGAATGAGCAGTTCTTC. Its protein product is CASSRSSENEQFF.

The chain combines TRBV2 with TRBJ1-2, with 10 bases identical to TRBD1. The CDR3 spans 14 residues. Germline V gene lookup returns CDR1 SNHLY and CDR2 FYNNEI. Losses at the gene ends were 6 bases for V and 5 bases for J; bases not matched to a gene: 6. CDR3: CASSSLDRGYGYTF. DNA of the CDR3: TGTGCCAGCAGCTCTCTGGACAGGGGGTATGGCTACACCTTC. The complete variable domain, with remaining parts taken from reference TRBV2 and TRBJ1-2, reads EPEVTQTPSHQVTQMGQEVILRCVPISNHLYFYWYRQILGQKVEFLVSFYNNEISEKSEIFDDQFSVERPDGSNFTLKIRSTKLEDSAMYFCASSSLDRGYGYTFGSGTRLTVV.

This CDR3 reads CASSLVEGVEQYF. CDR3 DNA: TGTGCCAGCAGTTTGGTCGAGGGGGTCGAGCAGTACTTC. The V and J genes are TRBV6-5 and TRBJ2-5; a possible D gene is TRBD1 (6 bases). The J call is doubtful: the DNA matches TRBJ2-7 better. The CDR3 totals 13 residues. Per the germline V gene, CDR1 is MNHEY and CDR2 is SVGAGI.

V usage is TRBV5-1 and J usage is TRBJ1-2; 9 nucleotides line up with TRBD1. Germline values: CDR1 SGHRS, CDR2 YFSETQ. The trim removed 0 bases at V and 5 bases at J, leaving 5 bases unmatched. This CDR3 contains 15 residues. CDR3 DNA sequence: TGCGCCAGCAGCTTGGGGGGACAGGGAAGTTATGGCTACACCTTC. Translated: CASSLGGQGSYGYTF. Looking up the rest from reference TRBV5-1 and TRBJ1-2 gives the full variable domain: KAGVTQTPRYLIKTRGQQVTLSCSPISGHRSVSWYQQTPGQGLQFLFEYFSETQRNKGNFPGRFSGRQFSNSRSEMNVSTLELGDSALYLCASSLGGQGSYGYTFGSGTRLTVV.

The chain recombines TRBV5-1 with TRBJ1-1; possibly TRBD1 for D (6 bases). There are 13 residues in the CDR3. CDR1 SGHRS and CDR2 YFSETQ come from the germline V gene. Trimming pared 8 bases from V and 5 bases from J, leaving 16 bases between. In DNA form, the CDR3 reads TGCGCCAGTCGGGGGGGCGGGGGGACTGAAGCTTTCTTT. This translates into CASRGGGGTEAFF.

This clone occurred once. The V gene is TRBV2, the J gene TRBJ2-5; D is perhaps TRBD2 (6 bases). CDR1 and CDR2 (germline): SNHLY, FYNNEI. CDR3 length: 15 residues. V lost 2 bases to trimming and J lost 1 base, with 11 bases between them. The CDR3 DNA is TGTGCCAGCAGTGAATTGGTGGGGGGCCAAGAGACCCAGTACTTC. This sequence encodes CASSELVGGQETQYF.